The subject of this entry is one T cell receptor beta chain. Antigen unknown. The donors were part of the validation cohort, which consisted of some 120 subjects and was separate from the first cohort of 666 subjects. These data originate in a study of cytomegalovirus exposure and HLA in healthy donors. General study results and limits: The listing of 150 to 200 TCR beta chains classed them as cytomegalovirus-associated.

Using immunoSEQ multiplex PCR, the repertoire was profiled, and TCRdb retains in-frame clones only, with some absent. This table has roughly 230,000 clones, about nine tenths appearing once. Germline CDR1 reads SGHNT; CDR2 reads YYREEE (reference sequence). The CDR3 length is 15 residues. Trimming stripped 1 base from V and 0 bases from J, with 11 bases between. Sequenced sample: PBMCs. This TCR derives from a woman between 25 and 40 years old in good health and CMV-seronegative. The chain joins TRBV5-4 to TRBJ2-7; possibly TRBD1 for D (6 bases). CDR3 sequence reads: CASSLQGNPSYEQYF. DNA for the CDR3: TGTGCCAGCAGCTTGCAGGGGAACCCCTCCTACGAGCAGTACTTC.